The clone carrying this T cell receptor (beta chain) has a count of ten or more. Its antigen remains unknown. Everyone who gave samples was a healthy Caucasian. TCRdb passed the 5' RACE reads through MiXCR, listing each CDR3 protein once. Of 220,000 or so distinct CDR3 sequences in the sample, roughly 7% were seen once. The data belong to a study of identical twins. Germline V CDR1 and CDR2: ENHRY, SYGVKD. This CDR3 has 15 residues. The V and J ends lost 5 bases and 5 bases, in that order; junction bases with no gene match: 2. General study findings and limits: There was more out-of-frame TCR alpha sharing in monozygotic twins than models estimated. Zero-insertion analyses were open to partial confounding by invariant MAIT and iNKT cells. Fewer insertions characterized abundant cord blood beta clonotypes, whereas memory repertoires showed none.

In addition, the sample was reused for a study of yellow fever vaccine responses in identical twins.

Material for sequencing was memory (CD45RO+) T cells sorted from blood. The chain has TRBV10-3 and TRBJ2-1, with 14 bases matching TRBD2. The receptor's source is a young woman in good health. The CDR3 DNA reads TGTGCCATCAGTCCGGGACTAGCGGGAGACAATGAGCAGTTCTTC. Encoded protein: CAISPGLAGDNEQFF.